This T cell receptor (beta chain) originates from a study of naive and memory T cell subsets. From the second PCR step, alpha and beta chains were amplified apart. Sequential positive selection took CD4 T cells first, then CD8 T cells. This clonotype has only one observation. The target antigen is unknown. One end of the junction fails to match germline, which may point to a read error. Study-wide results and caveats: Possibly reflecting memory cells re-expressing CD45RA, a few larger clonotypes occurred in naive repertoires, especially CD8. Naive and memory subsets had different power law exponents for TCR abundance.

The beta constant-region primer was an equimolar mix of two oligonucleotides covering TRBC1 and TRBC2. The ligated cDNA underwent four PCR rounds using SP2 and nested alpha and beta constant-region primers. TCRdb re-analysed the UMI-ligation and nested PCR reads in MiXCR, keeping a single row per CDR3 protein. The sample carries 150,000 or so distinct CDR3 sequences, about 23% recorded once. The CDR3 is 14 residues long. Germline values: CDR1 MNHEY, CDR2 SMNVEV (reference sequence). The chain carries TRBV27 and TRBJ2-1; perhaps D is TRBD1 or TRBD2 (6 bases each). This TCR came from a human donor in good health. The sequenced material came from naive CD4+ T cells from blood. The CDR3 reads CSSSSRGAYNEQFF. The CDR3 bases are TGTTCCAGCAGTTCAAGGGGGGCCTACAATGAGCAGTTCTTC.